Described below is a single T cell receptor (beta chain) sequence and its context. This clone has just one count. Its antigen has not been determined. Base qualities were left out, and no much larger clone turns up one base away. These data originate in a study of blood T cell repertoires in COVID-19 (dated by TCRdb to about 2020). Describing the broader study: Samples covering the acute and convalescent phases of COVID-19 were provided by collaborators in the United States, Italy and Spain. Where available, HLA class I and class II types were taken from metadata supplied by the sample provider and were not determined by assay-based typing. The prospective study material was composed of cDNA or gDNA derived from T cells, B-cell-depleted T cells, or PBMCs. The sample metadata nearly always contained a de-identified subject ID, COVID-19 status, age in years and sex. The repertoires were released in a freely available public database meant as a resource for research on the immune response to SARS-CoV-2. Samples came from the ongoing ImmuneRACE study (first 160 participants) plus 1,254 subjects from 6 global collaborators. Subjects who had been exposed to COVID-19, were actively infected with it, or had recovered from it provided the deeply sampled blood TCRbeta repertoires that made up the dataset.

General findings and caveats noted by the study authors: How much clinical and demographic metadata was included differed by source and by participant, and the metadata was provided uncurated.

Participants in the prospective study were enrolled through a virtual design, were aged 18 to 89 years, and lived in 24 United States geographic areas. Cohort assignment in the prospective study relied on participant-reported clinical history from a screening survey and a study questionnaire. In the prospective study, mobile phlebotomists collected whole blood, serum and a nasopharyngeal or oropharyngeal swab from each participant. Participants in the prospective study had the option to provide additional blood draws and questionnaires over a 2-month period. Prospective study blood samples were shipped either frozen or at room temperature before DNA extraction. The CDR3, cysteine through phenylalanine, is 13 amino acids long. CDR3 DNA is the only sequence kept; it has 39 bases, read in frame from the first base. The germline V gene (reference sequence) specifies LGHDT as CDR1 and YNNKEL as CDR2. Trimming removed 11 bases from V and 6 bases from J; the gene matches leave 8 bases unexplained.

The immunoSEQ Assay, a bias-controlled multiplex PCR, was used to amplify TCRbeta CDR3 regions from genomic DNA. The published analysis was carried out like this. Within the assay, amplification of reference gene primers was used to estimate how many nucleated cells each sample contained. To quantify the absolute abundance of each unique TCRbeta CDR3 rearrangement, sequence reads were collapsed and filtered. Productive Simpson clonality was computed per sample as the square root of Simpson's diversity index over productive rearrangements. TCRdb carries this immuneACCESS record with in-frame sequences only. Its versions omit some clonotypes, under half of them owing to an unresolved V gene in the studies checked, with the rest unexplained. V and J calls and clone size are copied from that table; D and trimming were computed from the DNA. Within this sample are 350,000 or so clones, with 65% to 90% of them counted one time only. In total, the top ten clones hold approximately 4% of the sample.

This sequence was found in a woman aged 40 to 55 with acute COVID-19. The chain couples TRBV3-1 (or the pseudogene TRBV3-2) to TRBJ2-2; 8 middle bases align to TRBD2. Sequenced: PBMCs or T cells enriched from blood (not recorded which). CDR3 region: CAAGRGVPGELFF. The nucleotide sequence reads as follows: TGTGCCGCCGGGCGGGGGGTACCCGGGGAGCTGTTTTTT.